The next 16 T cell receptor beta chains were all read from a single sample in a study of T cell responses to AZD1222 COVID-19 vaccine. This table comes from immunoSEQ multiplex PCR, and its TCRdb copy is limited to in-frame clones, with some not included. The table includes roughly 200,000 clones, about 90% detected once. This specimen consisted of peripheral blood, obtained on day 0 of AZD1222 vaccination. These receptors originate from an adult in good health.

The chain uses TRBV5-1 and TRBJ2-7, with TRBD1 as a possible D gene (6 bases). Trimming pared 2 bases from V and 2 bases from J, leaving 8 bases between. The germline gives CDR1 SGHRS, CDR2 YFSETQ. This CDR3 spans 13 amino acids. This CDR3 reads CASSLRQAYEQYF. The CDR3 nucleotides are TGCGCCAGCAGCTTAAGACAGGCCTACGAGCAGTACTTC.

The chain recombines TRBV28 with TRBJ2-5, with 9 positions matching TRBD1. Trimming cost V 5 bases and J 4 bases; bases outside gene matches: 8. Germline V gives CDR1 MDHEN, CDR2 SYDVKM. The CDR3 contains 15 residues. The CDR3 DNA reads TGTGCCAGCAGTGACGGACAGGGGTTTATAGAGACCCAGTACTTC. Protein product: CASSDGQGFIETQYF. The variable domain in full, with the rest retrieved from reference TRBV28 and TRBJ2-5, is DVKVTQSSRYLVKRTGEKVFLECVQDMDHENMFWYRQDPGLGLRLIYFSYDVKMKEKGDIPEGYSVSREKKERFSLILESASTNQTSMYLCASSDGQGFIETQYFGPGTRLLVL.

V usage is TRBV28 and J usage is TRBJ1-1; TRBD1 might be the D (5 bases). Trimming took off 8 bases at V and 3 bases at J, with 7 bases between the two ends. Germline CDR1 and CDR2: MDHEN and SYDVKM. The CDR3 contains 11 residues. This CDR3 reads CASGTYTEAFF. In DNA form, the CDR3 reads TGTGCCAGCGGGACCTACACTGAAGCTTTCTTT. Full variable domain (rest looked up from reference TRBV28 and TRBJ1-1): DVKVTQSSRYLVKRTGEKVFLECVQDMDHENMFWYRQDPGLGLRLIYFSYDVKMKEKGDIPEGYSVSREKKERFSLILESASTNQTSMYLCASGTYTEAFFGQGTRLTVV.

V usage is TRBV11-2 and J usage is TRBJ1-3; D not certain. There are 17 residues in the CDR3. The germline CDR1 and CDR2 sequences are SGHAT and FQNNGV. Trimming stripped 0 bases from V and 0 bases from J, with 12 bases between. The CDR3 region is CASSLDWQRTSGNTIYF. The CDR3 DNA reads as TGTGCCAGCAGCTTAGATTGGCAGCGAACCTCTGGAAACACCATATATTTT.

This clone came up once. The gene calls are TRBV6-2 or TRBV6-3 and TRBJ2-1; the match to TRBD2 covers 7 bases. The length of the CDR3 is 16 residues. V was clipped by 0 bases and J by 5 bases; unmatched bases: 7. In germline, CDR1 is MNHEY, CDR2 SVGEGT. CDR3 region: CASSYSWLADNNEQFF. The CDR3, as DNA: TGTGCCAGCAGTTACTCGTGGCTAGCGGATAACAATGAGCAGTTCTTC.

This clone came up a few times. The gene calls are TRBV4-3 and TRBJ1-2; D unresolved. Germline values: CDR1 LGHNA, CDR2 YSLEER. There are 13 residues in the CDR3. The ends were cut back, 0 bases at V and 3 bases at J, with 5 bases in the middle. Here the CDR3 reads CASSQDYDYGYTF. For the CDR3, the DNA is TGCGCCAGCAGCCAAGATTACGACTATGGCTACACCTTC.

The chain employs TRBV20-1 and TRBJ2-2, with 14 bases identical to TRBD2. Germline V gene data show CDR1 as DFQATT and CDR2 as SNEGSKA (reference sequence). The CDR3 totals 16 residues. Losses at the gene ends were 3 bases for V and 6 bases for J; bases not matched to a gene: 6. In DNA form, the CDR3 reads TGCAGTGCTAGTTTTCCGGGACTAGCGGGGGCCGGGGAGCTGTTTTTT. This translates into CSASFPGLAGAGELFF.

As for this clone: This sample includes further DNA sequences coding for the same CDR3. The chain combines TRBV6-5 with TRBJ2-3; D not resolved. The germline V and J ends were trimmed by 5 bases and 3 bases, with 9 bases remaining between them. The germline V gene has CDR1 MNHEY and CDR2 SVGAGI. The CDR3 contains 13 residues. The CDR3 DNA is TGTGCCAGCAGTAGAGGTAGAACAGATACGCAGTATTTT. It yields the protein CASSRGRTDTQYF.

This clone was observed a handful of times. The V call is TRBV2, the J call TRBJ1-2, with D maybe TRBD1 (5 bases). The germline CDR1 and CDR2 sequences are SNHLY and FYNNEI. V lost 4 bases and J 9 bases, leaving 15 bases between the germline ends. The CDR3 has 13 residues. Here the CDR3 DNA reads TGTGCCAGCAGTGCCCCGTCGAGGGGCAGCTACACCTTC. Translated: CASSAPSRGSYTF.

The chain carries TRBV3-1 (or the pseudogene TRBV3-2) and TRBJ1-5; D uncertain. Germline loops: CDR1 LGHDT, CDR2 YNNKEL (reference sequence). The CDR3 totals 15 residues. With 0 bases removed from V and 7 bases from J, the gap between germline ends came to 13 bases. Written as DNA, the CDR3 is TGTGCCAGCAGCCAAGATCAGGCCTCAGGCCAGCCCCAGCATTTT. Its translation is CASSQDQASGQPQHF.

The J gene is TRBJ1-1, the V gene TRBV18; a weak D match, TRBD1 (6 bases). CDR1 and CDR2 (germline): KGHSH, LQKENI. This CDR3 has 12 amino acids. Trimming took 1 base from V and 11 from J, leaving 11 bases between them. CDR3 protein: CASSPRGLDAFF. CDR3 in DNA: TGTGCCAGCTCACCACGGGGGCTGGATGCTTTCTTT.

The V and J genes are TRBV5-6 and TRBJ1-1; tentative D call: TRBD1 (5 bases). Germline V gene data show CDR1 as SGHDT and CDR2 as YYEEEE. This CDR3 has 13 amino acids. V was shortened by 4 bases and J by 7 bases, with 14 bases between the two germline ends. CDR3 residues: CASSASFGGEAFF. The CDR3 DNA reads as TGTGCCAGCAGCGCTTCCTTCGGGGGTGAAGCTTTCTTT.

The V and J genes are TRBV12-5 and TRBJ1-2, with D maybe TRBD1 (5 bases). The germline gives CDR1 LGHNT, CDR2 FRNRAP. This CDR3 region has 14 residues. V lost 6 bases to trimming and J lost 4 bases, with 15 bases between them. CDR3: CASGRPGEGYGYTF. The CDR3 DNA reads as TGTGCTAGTGGCCGTCCGGGGGAGGGCTATGGCTACACCTTC.

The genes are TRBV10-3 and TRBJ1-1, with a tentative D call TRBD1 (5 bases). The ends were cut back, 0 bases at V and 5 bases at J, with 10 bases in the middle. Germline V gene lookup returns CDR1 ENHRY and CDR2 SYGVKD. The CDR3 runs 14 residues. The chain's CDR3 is CAISESGAGTEAFF. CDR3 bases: TGTGCCATCAGTGAGTCTGGGGCTGGTACTGAAGCTTTCTTT.

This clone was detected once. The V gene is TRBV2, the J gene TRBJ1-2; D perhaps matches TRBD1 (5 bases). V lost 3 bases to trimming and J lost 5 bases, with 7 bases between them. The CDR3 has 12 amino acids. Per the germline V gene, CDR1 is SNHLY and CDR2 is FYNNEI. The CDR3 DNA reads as TGTGCCAGCAGTGACAGGGTATATGGCTACACCTTC. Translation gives CASSDRVYGYTF.

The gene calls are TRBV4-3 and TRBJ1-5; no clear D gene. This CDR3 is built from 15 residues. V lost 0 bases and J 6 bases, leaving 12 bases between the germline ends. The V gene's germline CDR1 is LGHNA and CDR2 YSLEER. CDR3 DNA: TGCGCCAGCAGCCAAGATGTCAGTTTTGGTCAGCCCCAGCATTTT. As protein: CASSQDVSFGQPQHF.